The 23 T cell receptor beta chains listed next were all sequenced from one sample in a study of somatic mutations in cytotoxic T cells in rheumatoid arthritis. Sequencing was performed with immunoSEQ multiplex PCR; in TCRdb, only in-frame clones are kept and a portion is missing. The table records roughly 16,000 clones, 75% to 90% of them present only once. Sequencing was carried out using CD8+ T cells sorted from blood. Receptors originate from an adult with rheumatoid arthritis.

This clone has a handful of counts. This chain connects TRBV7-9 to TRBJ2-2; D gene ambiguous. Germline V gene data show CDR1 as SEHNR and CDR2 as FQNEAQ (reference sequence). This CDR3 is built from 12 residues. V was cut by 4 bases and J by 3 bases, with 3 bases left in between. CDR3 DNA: TGTGCCAGCAGCTCAGACACCGGGGAGCTGTTTTTT. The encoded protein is CASSSDTGELFF.

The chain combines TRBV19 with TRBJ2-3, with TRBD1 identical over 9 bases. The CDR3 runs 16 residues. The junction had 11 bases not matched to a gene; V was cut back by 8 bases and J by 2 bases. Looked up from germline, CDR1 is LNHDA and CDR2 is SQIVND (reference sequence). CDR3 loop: CASGQGIEGVTDTQYF. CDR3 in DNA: TGTGCCAGTGGACAGGGGATTGAGGGGGTCACAGATACGCAGTATTTT.

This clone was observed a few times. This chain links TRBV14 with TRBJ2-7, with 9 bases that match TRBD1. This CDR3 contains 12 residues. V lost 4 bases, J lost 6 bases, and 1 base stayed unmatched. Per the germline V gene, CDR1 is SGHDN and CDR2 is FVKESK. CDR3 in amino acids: CASSRDRVEQYF. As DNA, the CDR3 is TGTGCCAGCAGCCGGGACAGGGTCGAGCAGTACTTC.

The CDR3 DNA reads as TGTGCCAGCAGTTACTCCGCTTTAGGTGAAGCTTTCTTT. Protein sequence: CASSYSALGEAFF. The V gene is TRBV6-5, the J gene TRBJ1-1; D unclear. Germline V gives CDR1 MNHEY, CDR2 SVGAGI. Trimming took off 0 bases at V and 7 bases at J, with 9 bases between the two ends. The CDR3 has 13 residues.

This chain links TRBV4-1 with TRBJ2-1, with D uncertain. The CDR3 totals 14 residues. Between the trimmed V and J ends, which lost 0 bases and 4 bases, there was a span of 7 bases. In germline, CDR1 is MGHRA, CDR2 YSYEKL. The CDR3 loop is CASSQDARYNEQFF. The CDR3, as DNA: TGCGCCAGCAGCCAAGACGCTCGATACAATGAGCAGTTCTTC.

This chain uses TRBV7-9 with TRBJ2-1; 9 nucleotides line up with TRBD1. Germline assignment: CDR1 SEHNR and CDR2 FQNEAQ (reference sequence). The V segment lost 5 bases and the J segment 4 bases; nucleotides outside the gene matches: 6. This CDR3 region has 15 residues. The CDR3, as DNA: TGTGCCAGCAGCGCCCGGGACAGGGATTACAATGAGCAGTTCTTC. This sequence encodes CASSARDRDYNEQFF.

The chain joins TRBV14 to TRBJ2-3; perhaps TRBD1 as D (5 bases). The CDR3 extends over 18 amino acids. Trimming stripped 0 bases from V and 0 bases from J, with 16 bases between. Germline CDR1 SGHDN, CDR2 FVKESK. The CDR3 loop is CASSQDEVRAPSTDTQYF. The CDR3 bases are TGTGCCAGCAGCCAAGATGAGGTCAGGGCCCCTAGCACAGATACGCAGTATTTT.

The CDR3 nucleotides read TGTGCCAGCAGCGTAGTGGGGGCCCCCAATCAGCCCCAGCATTTT. It codes for CASSVVGAPNQPQHF. V and J are TRBV9 and TRBJ1-5; perhaps TRBD1 as D (6 bases). The CDR3 covers 15 residues. Germline loops: CDR1 SGDLS, CDR2 YYNGEE. The V end was cut by 0 bases, the J end by 3 bases, with 10 bases between.

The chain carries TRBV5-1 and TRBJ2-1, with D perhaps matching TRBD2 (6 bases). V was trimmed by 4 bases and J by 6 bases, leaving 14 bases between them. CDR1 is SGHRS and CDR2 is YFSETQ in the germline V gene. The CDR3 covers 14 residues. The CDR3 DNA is TGCGCCAGCAGCCCGACTAGATTTGGCAATGAGCAGTTCTTC. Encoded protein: CASSPTRFGNEQFF.

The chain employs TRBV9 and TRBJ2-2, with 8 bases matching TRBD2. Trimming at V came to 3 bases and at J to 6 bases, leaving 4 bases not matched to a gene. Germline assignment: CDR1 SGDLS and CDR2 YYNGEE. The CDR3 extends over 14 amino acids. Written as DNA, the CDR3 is TGTGCCAGCAGCGCCGGGGGGGGACCCGGGGAGCTGTTTTTT. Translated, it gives CASSAGGGPGELFF.

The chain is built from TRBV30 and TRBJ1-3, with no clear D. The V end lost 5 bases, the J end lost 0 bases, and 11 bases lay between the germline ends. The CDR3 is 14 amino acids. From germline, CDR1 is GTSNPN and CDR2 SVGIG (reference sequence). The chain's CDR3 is CAWAPGDSGNTIYF. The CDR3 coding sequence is TGTGCCTGGGCTCCGGGAGACTCTGGAAACACCATATATTTT.

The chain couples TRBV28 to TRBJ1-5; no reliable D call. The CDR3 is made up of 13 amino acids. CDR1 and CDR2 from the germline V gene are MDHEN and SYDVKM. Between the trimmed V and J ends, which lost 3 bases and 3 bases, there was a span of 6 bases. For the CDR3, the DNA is TGTGCCAGCAGTTTGATGGCCAATCAGCCCCAGCATTTT. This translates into CASSLMANQPQHF.

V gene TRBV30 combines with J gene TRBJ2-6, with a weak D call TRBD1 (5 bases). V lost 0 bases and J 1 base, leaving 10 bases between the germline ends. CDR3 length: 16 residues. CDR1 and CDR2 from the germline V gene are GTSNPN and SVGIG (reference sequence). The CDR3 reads CAWSVLRVSGANVLTF. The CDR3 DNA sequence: TGTGCCTGGAGTGTGCTCAGGGTATCTGGGGCCAACGTCCTGACTTTC.

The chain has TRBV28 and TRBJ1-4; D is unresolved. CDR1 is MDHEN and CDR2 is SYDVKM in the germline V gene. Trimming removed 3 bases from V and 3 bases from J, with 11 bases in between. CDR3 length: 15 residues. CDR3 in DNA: TGTGCCAGCAGTTTCGAAGACGATCCTAATGAAAAACTGTTTTTT. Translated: CASSFEDDPNEKLFF. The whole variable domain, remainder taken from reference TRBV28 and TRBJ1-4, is DVKVTQSSRYLVKRTGEKVFLECVQDMDHENMFWYRQDPGLGLRLIYFSYDVKMKEKGDIPEGYSVSREKKERFSLILESASTNQTSMYLCASSFEDDPNEKLFFGSGTQLSVL.

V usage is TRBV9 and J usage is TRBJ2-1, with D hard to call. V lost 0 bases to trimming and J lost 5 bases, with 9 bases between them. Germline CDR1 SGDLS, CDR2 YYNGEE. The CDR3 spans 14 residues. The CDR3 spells CASSVEGQNNEQFF. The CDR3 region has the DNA TGTGCCAGCAGCGTAGAAGGTCAGAACAATGAGCAGTTCTTC.

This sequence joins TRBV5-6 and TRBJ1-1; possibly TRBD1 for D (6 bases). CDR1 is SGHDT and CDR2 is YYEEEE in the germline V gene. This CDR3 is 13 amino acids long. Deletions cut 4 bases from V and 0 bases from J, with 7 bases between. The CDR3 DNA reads TGTGCCAGCAGCGCAGGGGTGAACACTGAAGCTTTCTTT. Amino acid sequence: CASSAGVNTEAFF.

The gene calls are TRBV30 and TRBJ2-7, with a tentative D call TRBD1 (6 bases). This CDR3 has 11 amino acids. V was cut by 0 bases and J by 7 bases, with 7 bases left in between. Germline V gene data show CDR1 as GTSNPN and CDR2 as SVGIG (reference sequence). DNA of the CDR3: TGTGCCTGGAGTGTGAGGGGGGAGCAGTACTTC. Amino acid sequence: CAWSVRGEQYF.

For the CDR3, the DNA is TGTGCCAGCAGCACCCGGACAGGGGGCTCCTACGAGCAGTACTTC. Translated: CASSTRTGGSYEQYF. V is TRBV11-2 and J is TRBJ2-7, with 10 bases lining up with TRBD1. Germline V gene sequence: CDR1 SGHAT, CDR2 FQNNGV. The CDR3 runs to 15 residues. The V and J ends lost 5 bases and 0 bases, in that order; junction bases with no gene match: 4.

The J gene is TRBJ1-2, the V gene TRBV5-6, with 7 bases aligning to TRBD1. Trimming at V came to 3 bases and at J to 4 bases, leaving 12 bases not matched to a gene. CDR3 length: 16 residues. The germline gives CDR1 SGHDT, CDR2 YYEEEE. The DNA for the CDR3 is TGTGCCAGCAGCTCGGGCCCTCAACAGGGGACCTATGGCTACACCTTC. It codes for CASSSGPQQGTYGYTF.

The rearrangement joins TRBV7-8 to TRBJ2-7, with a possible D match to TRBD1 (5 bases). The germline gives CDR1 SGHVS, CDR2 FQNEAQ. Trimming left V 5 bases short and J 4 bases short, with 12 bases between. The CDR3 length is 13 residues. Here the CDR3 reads CASSPTGPYEQYF. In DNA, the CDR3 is TGTGCCAGCAGCCCCACAGGTCCTTACGAGCAGTACTTC. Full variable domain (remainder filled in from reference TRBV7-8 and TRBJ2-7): GAGVSQSPRYKVAKRGQDVALRCDPISGHVSLFWYQQALGQGPEFLTYFQNEAQLDKSGLPSDRFFAERPEGSVSTLKIQRTQQEDSAVYLCASSPTGPYEQYFGPGTRLTVT.

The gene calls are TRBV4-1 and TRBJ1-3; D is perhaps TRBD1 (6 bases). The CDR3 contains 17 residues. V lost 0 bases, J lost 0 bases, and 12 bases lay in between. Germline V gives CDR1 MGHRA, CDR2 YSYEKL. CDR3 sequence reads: CASSQETGHYSGNTIYF. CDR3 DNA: TGCGCCAGCAGCCAAGAGACAGGTCATTACTCTGGAAACACCATATATTTT.

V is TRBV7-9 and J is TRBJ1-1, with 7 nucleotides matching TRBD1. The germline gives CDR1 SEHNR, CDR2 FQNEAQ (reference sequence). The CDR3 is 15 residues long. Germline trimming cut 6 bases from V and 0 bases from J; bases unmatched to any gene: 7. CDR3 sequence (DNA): TGTGCCAGCAGTCCCCCGGGACAGATGAACACTGAAGCTTTCTTT. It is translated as CASSPPGQMNTEAFF.

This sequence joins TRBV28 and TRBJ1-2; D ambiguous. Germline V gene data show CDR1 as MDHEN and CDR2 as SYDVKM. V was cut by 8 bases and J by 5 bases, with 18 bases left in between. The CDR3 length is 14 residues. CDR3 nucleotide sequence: TGTGCCAGCTCAATGATGGGAAACCCGTATGGCTACACCTTC. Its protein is CASSMMGNPYGYTF.